These T cell receptor beta chains were read from a single sample in a study of blood T cell repertoires in COVID-19. Profiled with immunoSEQ multiplex PCR; TCRdb holds only in-frame clones, not every one. Of about 230,000 clones listed, roughly 80% were seen once; the top ten hold approximately 8%. The source material was peripheral blood. The receptors here all came from a woman older than 75 with acute or convalescent COVID-19. The CDR3 runs from the conserved cysteine through the conserved F or W. Some rows mark clone size as missing; the rest say once, few, many or name a class of expanded clone.

V,J,size,CDR3
TRBV14,TRBJ1-2,once,CASSQYNNRANYGYTF
TRBV6-4,TRBJ2-3,-,CASSDAGGGTDTQYF
TRBV4-2,TRBJ2-3,once,CASSQDRGRTDTQYF
TRBV9,TRBJ2-3,-,CASSVGVSGATDTQYF
TRBV9,TRBJ1-1,-,CASSVARAGRTEAFF
TRBV14,TRBJ1-2,-,CASSQAPGRYTF
TRBV3-1/TRBV3-2,TRBJ1-3,-,CASSEMWRSGNTIYF
TRBV6-1,TRBJ1-3,-,CASSETSGFSGNTIYF
TRBV5-6,TRBJ1-2,-,CASTAGAVLYGYTF
TRBV5-1,TRBJ1-3,-,CASSLTGSSGNTIYF
TRBV27,TRBJ2-3,-,CASSLRLAGDADTQYF
TRBV3-1/TRBV3-2,TRBJ2-1,-,CASSQDPPPTSLYNEQFF
TRBV19,TRBJ2-5,-,CASSTSGVWVQQTQYF
TRBV19,TRBJ2-2,-,CASAGFGGELFF
TRBV19,TRBJ2-7,-,CASSTAGQVNYEQYF
TRBV9,TRBJ1-2,-,CASSVEGPPGYGYTF
TRBV5-1,TRBJ2-1,-,CASSLDLAGGTNEQFF
TRBV5-6,TRBJ1-1,-,CASSLYAEAFF
TRBV27,TRBJ2-1,-,CASRTGQGGYNEQFF
TRBV12-1,TRBJ1-6,-,CASPLTFSNSPLHF
TRBV28,TRBJ1-6,few,CASSPDRVRNSPLHF
TRBV30,TRBJ2-3,-,CAWSVVLAGAADTQYF
TRBV12-3/TRBV12-4,TRBJ1-2,-,CASSLRQAYGYTF
TRBV6-6,TRBJ2-7,once,CASSSSAYEQYF
TRBV7-2,TRBJ2-7,-,CASSPAYEQYF
TRBV5-5,TRBJ1-5,-,CASSWGQGRTPQHF
TRBV3-1/TRBV3-2,TRBJ1-6,-,CASTTGTVGSPLHF
TRBV6-6,TRBJ2-5,once,CASSYPPGGQETQYF